Described below is a single TCR beta chain sequence and its context. Sequencing used immunoSEQ multiplex PCR; TCRdb keeps in-frame clones, though not all of them. The table records 490,000 or so clones, approximately 86% of them present only once. This sample is drawn from a study of blood T cell repertoires in COVID-19. The sequencing input was PBMCs or T cells enriched from blood (not recorded which). The sequence derives from a woman aged 60-75 years who had recovered from COVID-19.

As DNA, the CDR3 is TGCGCCAGCAGCCCTTGGGCAGGGAACTACGAGCAGTACTTC. Protein sequence: CASSPWAGNYEQYF. The gene calls are TRBV5-1 and TRBJ2-7, with a weak D call TRBD1 (5 bases). This CDR3 has 14 residues. Per germline, CDR1 SGHRS and CDR2 YFSETQ. V was cut by 4 bases and J by 3 bases, with 14 bases left in between.